This TCR beta chain was sequenced in a study of T cells in Graves' hyperthyroidism and ophthalmopathy. It was RNA transcripts that yielded the amplified TCR beta CDR3 regions. The HTBI set primed first-round TCR CDR3 RT-PCR. MiXCR, run by TCRdb on the multiplex PCR reads, gives a single entry per CDR3 protein. The sample holds about 400,000 distinct CDR3 sequences, under 15% seen once. Hyperthyroidism patients were newly diagnosed, had disease duration under 2 months, and were aged 18 to 65 years. Study-wide results and limits: Most clonotypes expanded in thyroid above 0.001 were likewise present in blood.

CDR3 length: 13 amino acids. Germline CDR1 and CDR2: ENHRY and SYGVKD. This clonotype was counted ten times or more. Antigen unknown. At one boundary the junction diverges from the germline segment, which might be a read error. The chain carries TRBV10-3 and TRBJ2-5, with D perhaps matching TRBD1 (6 bases). The sequence was obtained from a woman aged 18-29 years with Graves' hyperthyroidism. Sample: blood. The CDR3 spells CATSRDRQETQYF. For the CDR3, the DNA is TGTGCCACCAGTCGCGACAGGCAAGAGACCCAGTACTTC.